This is a list of T cell receptor beta chains from one sample in a study of identifying expanded T cells in peripheral blood. Method: immunoSEQ multiplex PCR; TCRdb's copy keeps in-frame clones and lacks some. This repertoire shows 70,000 to 100,000 clones, 75% to 90% found once; its top ten account for roughly 5.5%. The specimen was blood. These TCRs come from a person between 18 and 75 years old in good health. Each CDR3 is given with its conserved first and last residue. The D gene is left open where the match is weak. Rows give clone size only sometimes, using once, few, many, or a class for an expanded clone.

TRBD1,NA,TRBJ1-2,TRBV2,TGTGCCAGCAGCACCAGACAGGGAGGTGGAGATGGCTACACCTTC,CASSTRQGGGDGYTF
TRBD1,NA,TRBJ2-7,TRBV6-5,TGTGCCAGCAGTTACCTCCGGGACAGAAGTTACGAGCAGTACTTC,CASSYLRDRSYEQYF
TRBD1,NA,TRBJ2-3,TRBV6-5,TGTGCCAGCAGCTTCGGGACAGGGTTACCAGATACGCAGTATTTT,CASSFGTGLPDTQYF
NA,NA,TRBJ2-7,TRBV7-9,TGTGCCAGCAGCTTAGGAAGCATATTCCACGAGCAGTACTTC,CASSLGSIFHEQYF
NA,NA,TRBJ2-5,TRBV18,TGTGCCAGCTCGGCAGGGTTATGGGAGACCCAGTACTTC,CASSAGLWETQYF
NA,NA,TRBJ2-1,TRBV15,TGTGCCACCAGCAGAGGGACAGCTACCAATGAGCAGTTCTTC,CATSRGTATNEQFF
TRBD1,NA,TRBJ2-2,TRBV5-4,TGTGCCAGCAGCTTGGGAGGGGGCCGTAAGTGGACCGGGGAGCTGTTTTTT,CASSLGGGRKWTGELFF
NA,NA,TRBJ2-7,TRBV2,TGTGCCAGCAACGGGCACGAGCAGTACTTC,CASNGHEQYF
NA,NA,TRBJ1-6,TRBV5-4,TGTGCCAGCAGCCAACAGGTCCGTTATAATTCACCCCTCCACTTT,CASSQQVRYNSPLHF
NA,NA,TRBJ1-1,TRBV5-1,TGCGCCAGCAGCTTCGTCGGAAACACTGAAGCTTTCTTT,CASSFVGNTEAFF
NA,NA,TRBJ1-2,TRBV11-2,TGTGCCAGCAGCTTGACGGAAGCTAACTATGGCTACACCTTC,CASSLTEANYGYTF
NA,NA,TRBJ1-2,TRBV6-5,TGTGCCAGCAGCAATCCACGAAGGGATGGCTACACCTTC,CASSNPRRDGYTF
NA,NA,TRBJ2-3,TRBV5-6,TGTGCCAGCAGCTTCTACGGAATAAAGACCACAGATACGCAGTATTTT,CASSFYGIKTTDTQYF
NA,NA,TRBJ1-2,TRBV9,TGTGCCAGCAGACTACCGAAAGAGGGTGTCAATGGCTACACCTTC,CASRLPKEGVNGYTF
NA,NA,TRBJ2-5,TRBV2,TGTGCCAGCAGACCCGGACGAGCAGGGACCCAGTACTTC,CASRPGRAGTQYF
NA,NA,TRBJ2-7,TRBV6-1,TGTGCCAGCACCCCTTCATGGGGTCCCTACGAGCAGTACTTC,CASTPSWGPYEQYF
NA,NA,TRBJ2-3,TRBV6-6,TGTGCCAGCAGTGACATAACTATTCTCACAGATACGCAGTATTTT,CASSDITILTDTQYF
NA,NA,TRBJ1-1,TRBV6-1,TGTGCCAGCAGGTTAGGGAACACTGAAGCTTTCTTT,CASRLGNTEAFF
NA,NA,TRBJ2-1,TRBV9,TGTGCCAGCAGCGTAGGTTCCTCCTACAATGAGCAGTTCTTC,CASSVGSSYNEQFF
TRBD1,NA,TRBJ2-2,TRBV6-5,TGTGCCAGCAGACGGACAGGGGCCACCGGGGAGCTGTTTTTT,CASRRTGATGELFF
NA,NA,TRBJ1-5,TRBV6-1,TGTGCCAGCAAAGCAGGACAGACCAGCAATCAGCCCCAGCATTTT,CASKAGQTSNQPQHF
TRBD1,few,TRBJ1-2,TRBV18,TGTGCCAGCTCACCATTGGAGGGGGCGCGGAATGGCTACACCTTC,CASSPLEGARNGYTF
NA,once,TRBJ2-1,TRBV5-6,TGTGCCAGCAGTCGGGGTAATGAGCAGTTCTTC,CASSRGNEQFF
NA,NA,TRBJ2-2,TRBV7-2,TGTGCCAGCAGCTTAGCGATGTCCGGGGAGCTGTTTTTT,CASSLAMSGELFF
NA,NA,TRBJ1-2,TRBV2,TGTGCCAGCAGGAACTATGGCTACACCTTC,CASRNYGYTF
NA,NA,TRBJ1-2,TRBV20-1,TGCAGCCCCCTGGGCTACACCTTC,CSPLGYTF
TRBD1,NA,TRBJ2-3,TRBV12-5,TGTGCTAGTGGGACAGGGTTACGCACAGATACGCAGTATTTT,CASGTGLRTDTQYF
NA,NA,TRBJ1-1,TRBV5-1,TGCGCCAGCAGCTTGCTCATGAACACTGAAGCTTTCTTT,CASSLLMNTEAFF
NA,NA,TRBJ1-1,TRBV7-2,TGTGCCAGCAGCTTTAGCTTGGTCGGGGACACTGAAGCTTTCTTT,CASSFSLVGDTEAFF
NA,NA,TRBJ2-3,TRBV4-3,TGCGCCAGCAGCCAAGAGGCAGGACCAGATACGCAGTATTTT,CASSQEAGPDTQYF
NA,few,TRBJ1-3,TRBV2,TGTGCCAGCAGCCTCTTCTCTGGAAACACCATATATTTT,CASSLFSGNTIYF
NA,NA,TRBJ1-5,TRBV19,TGTGCCAGTAGTGCGGGGTCGCTTGGGTTCGATCAGCCCCAGCATTTT,CASSAGSLGFDQPQHF
TRBD1,NA,TRBJ1-1,TRBV7-9,TGTGCCACCATCGACAGGGGCAAGAAGATGAACACTGAAGCTTTCTTT,CATIDRGKKMNTEAFF
TRBD1,NA,TRBJ2-3,TRBV4-3,TGCGCCAGCAGCCCCCGGGACAGGGAGTCAGATACGCAGTATTTT,CASSPRDRESDTQYF
NA,once,TRBJ1-1,TRBV11-2,TGTGCCAGCAGCTTAGAGCGCAATAGGGGTTGGGTAGCTGAAGCTTTCTTT,CASSLERNRGWVAEAFF
NA,NA,TRBJ2-7,TRBV7-9,TGTGCCAGCAGCCGCGCTGACAGGTCCCTTACCTACGAGCAGTACTTC,CASSRADRSLTYEQYF
NA,NA,TRBJ2-7,TRBV6-6,TGTGCCAGCAGTTACTCGCAAGGTGGCGAGCAGTACTTC,CASSYSQGGEQYF
NA,NA,TRBJ2-2,TRBV18,TGTGCCAGCTCACGTGGGCAGGGTACCGGGGAGCTGTTTTTT,CASSRGQGTGELFF
TRBD1,NA,TRBJ1-2,TRBV29-1,TGCAGCGTGGGACAGGGAGACTATGGCTACACCTTC,CSVGQGDYGYTF
NA,NA,TRBJ2-3,TRBV7-2,TGTGCCAGCAGCTTCGGTACAGATACGCAGTATTTT,CASSFGTDTQYF
NA,NA,TRBJ2-3,TRBV4-3,TGCGCCAGCAAACTGGTTTACACAGATACGCAGTATTTT,CASKLVYTDTQYF